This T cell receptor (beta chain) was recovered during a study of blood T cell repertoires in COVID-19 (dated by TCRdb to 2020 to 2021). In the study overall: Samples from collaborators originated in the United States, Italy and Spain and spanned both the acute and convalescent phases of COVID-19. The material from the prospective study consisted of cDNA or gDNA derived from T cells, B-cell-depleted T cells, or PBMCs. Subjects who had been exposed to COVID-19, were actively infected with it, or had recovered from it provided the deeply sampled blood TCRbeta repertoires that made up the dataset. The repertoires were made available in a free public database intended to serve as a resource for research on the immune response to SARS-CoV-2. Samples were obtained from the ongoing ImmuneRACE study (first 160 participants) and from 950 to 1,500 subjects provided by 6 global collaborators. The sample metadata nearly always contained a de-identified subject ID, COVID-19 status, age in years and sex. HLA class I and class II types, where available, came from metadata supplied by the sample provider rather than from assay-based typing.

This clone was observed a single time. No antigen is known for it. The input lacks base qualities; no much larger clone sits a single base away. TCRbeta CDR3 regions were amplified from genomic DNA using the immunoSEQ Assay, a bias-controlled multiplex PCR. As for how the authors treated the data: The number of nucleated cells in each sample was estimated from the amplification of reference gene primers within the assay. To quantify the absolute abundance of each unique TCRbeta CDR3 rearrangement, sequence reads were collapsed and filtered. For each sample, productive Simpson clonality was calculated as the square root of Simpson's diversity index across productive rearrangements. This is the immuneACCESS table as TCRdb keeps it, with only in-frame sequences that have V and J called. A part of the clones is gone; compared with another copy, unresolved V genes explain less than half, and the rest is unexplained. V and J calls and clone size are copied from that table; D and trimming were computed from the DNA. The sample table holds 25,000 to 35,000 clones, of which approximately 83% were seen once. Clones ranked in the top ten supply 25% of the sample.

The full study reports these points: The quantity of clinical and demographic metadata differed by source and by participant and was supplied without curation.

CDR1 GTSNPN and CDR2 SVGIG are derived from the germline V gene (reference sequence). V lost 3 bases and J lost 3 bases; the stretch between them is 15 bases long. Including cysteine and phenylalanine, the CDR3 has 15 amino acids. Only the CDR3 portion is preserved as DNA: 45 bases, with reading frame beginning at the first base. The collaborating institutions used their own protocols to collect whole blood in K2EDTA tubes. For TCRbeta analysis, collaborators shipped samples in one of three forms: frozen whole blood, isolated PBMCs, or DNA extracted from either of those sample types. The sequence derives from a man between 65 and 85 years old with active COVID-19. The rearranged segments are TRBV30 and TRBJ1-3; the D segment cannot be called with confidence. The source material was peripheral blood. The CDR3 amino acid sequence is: CAWSRSGLGGNTIYF. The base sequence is TGTGCCTGGAGCCGTTCGGGGTTAGGTGGAAACACCATATATTTT.